The next 17 T cell receptor beta chains were all read from a single sample in a study of blood T cell repertoires in COVID-19. TCRdb's table, derived via immunoSEQ multiplex PCR, lists solely in-frame clones and lacks some. The profile shows 200,000 to 300,000 clones, about 90% of them singletons. Sequencing was performed on peripheral blood. The source is a person under 35 with COVID-19, enrolled during active disease.

The V call is TRBV7-9, the J call TRBJ2-7; no clear D gene. CDR3 size: 12 residues. V lost 3 bases and J lost 4, with 7 bases in between. Germline V CDR1 and CDR2: SEHNR, FQNEAQ (reference sequence). The CDR3: CASSFLGYEQYF. The CDR3 DNA reads as TGTGCCAGCAGCTTTCTAGGATACGAGCAGTACTTC.

The chain joins TRBV11-2 to TRBJ2-7, with 7 bases aligning to TRBD2. J was trimmed by 1 base and V by 0 bases; bases with no gene match: 9. From germline, CDR1 is SGHAT and CDR2 FQNNGV. The CDR3 loop spans 17 amino acids. The CDR3 DNA reads TGTGCCAGCAGCTTAGATCCGGCTAGCGGTTTTTCCTACGAGCAGTACTTC. As protein: CASSLDPASGFSYEQYF.

This chain joins TRBV7-9 and TRBJ1-2; no clear D. The V end was cut by 1 base, the J end by 4 bases, with 13 bases between. CDR3 length equals 15 residues. Germline CDR1 reads SEHNR; CDR2 reads FQNEAQ (reference sequence). This chain's CDR3 is CASSLDRVPGYGYTF. DNA for the CDR3: TGTGCCAGCAGCTTAGATCGGGTCCCGGGCTATGGCTACACCTTC.

The CDR3, as DNA: TGTGCCAGCAGTTTGCGTCGGGAGGGCCGTTCATCCGAGCAGTACTTC. It is translated as CASSLRREGRSSEQYF. The gene calls are TRBV27 and TRBJ2-7; 8 bases line up with TRBD2. The CDR3 is made up of 16 amino acids. Trimming took 3 bases from V and 6 from J; bases not matched to a gene: 13. Germline V gene lookup returns CDR1 MNHEY and CDR2 SMNVEV (reference sequence).

The CDR3 loop reads CASSIQGTQETQYF. The CDR3 nucleotides read TGTGCCAGCAGCATACAGGGGACCCAAGAGACCCAGTACTTC. V is TRBV7-9 and J is TRBJ2-5; TRBD1 aligns across 7 bases. Unmatched junction bases numbered 4, after V lost 5 bases and J lost 1 base. Germline CDR1 is SEHNR and CDR2 is FQNEAQ (reference sequence). This CDR3 region has 14 residues.

The chain joins TRBV20-1 to TRBJ2-1, with a tentative D call TRBD1 (6 bases). The V end lost 3 bases, the J end lost 10 bases, and 10 bases lay between the germline ends. The germline CDR1 and CDR2 sequences are DFQATT and SNEGSKA (reference sequence). The CDR3 sequence is 11 residues long. CDR3 residues: CSASYRDEQFF. The CDR3, as DNA: TGCAGTGCTAGTTACAGGGACGAGCAGTTCTTC.

The count of this clone is one. The CDR3 DNA is TGTGCCAGCAGTGAATCGAGTTACGAGCAGTACTTC. Translated: CASSESSYEQYF. This rearrangement joins TRBV6-1 to TRBJ2-7; D remains unclear. The CDR3 totals 12 residues. Germline CDR1 MNHNS, CDR2 SASEGT. V gave up 2 bases and J gave up 4 bases, with 6 bases separating them.

This clone was found once. V and J are TRBV19 and TRBJ2-1, with a possible D match to TRBD1 (5 bases). The CDR3 is made up of 16 amino acids. With 6 bases removed from V and 3 bases from J, the gap between germline ends came to 18 bases. The germline V gene has CDR1 LNHDA and CDR2 SQIVND (reference sequence). Here the CDR3 DNA reads TGTGCCAGTAGGGCCGCAGGGATGAATATCTACAATGAGCAGTTCTTC. This encodes CASRAAGMNIYNEQFF.

J is TRBJ2-6 and V is TRBV19, with 7 bases lining up with TRBD1. J lost 4 bases, V lost 5 bases, and 2 bases had no gene match. In germline, CDR1 is LNHDA, CDR2 SQIVND (reference sequence). The CDR3 is 14 residues long. This CDR3 reads CASSEGAGANVLTF. In DNA, the CDR3 is TGTGCCAGTAGTGAGGGGGCCGGGGCCAACGTCCTGACTTTC.

The V call is TRBV6-5, the J call TRBJ1-4, with 10 bases that match TRBD1. The CDR3 spans 15 residues. CDR1 is MNHEY, CDR2 SVGAGI, per germline. After removal of 8 bases from V and 4 bases from J, the junction contained 7 bases not matched to a gene. The CDR3 nucleotides are TGTGCCAGCCTCAGGACAGGGGGGGGTAATGAAAAACTGTTTTTT. As protein: CASLRTGGGNEKLFF.

In this sample, this clone turned up a few times. The J gene is TRBJ2-3, the V gene TRBV7-2; 11 bases match TRBD2. This CDR3 spans 16 amino acids. Losses at the gene ends were 2 bases for V and 0 bases for J; bases not matched to a gene: 1. CDR1 is SGHTA and CDR2 is FQGNSA in the germline V gene. The CDR3 DNA reads as TGTGCCAGCAGCTTAAGACTAGCGGGGAGCACAGATACGCAGTATTTT. This codes for CASSLRLAGSTDTQYF.

This sequence joins TRBV25-1 and TRBJ1-1; D perhaps matches TRBD1 (6 bases). Per germline, CDR1 MGHDK and CDR2 SYGVNS. This CDR3 contains 14 residues. V lost 3 bases and J lost 2, with 10 bases in between. CDR3 amino acids: CASSDYRANTEAFF. The CDR3 DNA follows: TGTGCCAGCAGTGACTACAGGGCTAACACTGAAGCTTTCTTT.

This clone has just one count. The V and J genes are TRBV6-1 and TRBJ2-1; TRBD2 matches 10 bases. Trimming cost V 1 base and J 9 bases; bases outside gene matches: 6. CDR1 is MNHNS and CDR2 is SASEGT in the germline V gene. The CDR3 covers 15 residues. The CDR3 here is CASSEVASGSGEQFF. CDR3 nucleotides: TGTGCCAGCAGTGAAGTCGCTAGCGGGAGCGGTGAGCAGTTCTTC.

CDR3: CASSQELVAGTEAFF. The CDR3 DNA follows: TGCGCCAGCAGCCAAGAGCTGGTCGCGGGGACTGAAGCTTTCTTT. The gene calls are TRBV4-3 and TRBJ1-1; D is undetermined. Trimming took off 0 bases at V and 5 bases at J, with 13 bases between the two ends. The CDR3 length is 15 residues. CDR1 and CDR2 (germline): LGHNA, YSLEER.

The genes are TRBV9 and TRBJ2-1; tentative D call: TRBD1 (6 bases). Trimming shortened V by 0 bases and J by 3 bases, and 10 bases separated the two germline ends. The CDR3 covers 15 residues. The germline gives CDR1 SGDLS, CDR2 YYNGEE. The CDR3 DNA reads TGTGCCAGCAGCGTAGGAGGCAGGGGCTACAATGAGCAGTTCTTC. Protein product: CASSVGGRGYNEQFF.

Here the CDR3 reads CSVRTSGSGYEQYF. The CDR3 DNA is TGCAGCGTCCGAACTAGCGGGAGTGGTTACGAGCAGTACTTC. The chain links TRBV29-1 to TRBJ2-7; 11 bases match TRBD2. The germline CDR1 and CDR2 sequences are SQVTM and ANQGSEA. The CDR3 spans 14 residues. Germline trimming cut 6 bases from V and 4 bases from J; bases unmatched to any gene: 8.

The chain is built from TRBV7-2 and TRBJ2-5; D gene unclear. V dropped 4 bases and J dropped 2 bases, with 17 bases sitting between them. Germline assignment: CDR1 SGHTA and CDR2 FQGNSA. This CDR3 is built from 16 residues. CDR3: CASSSLWRHTQETQYF. CDR3 DNA sequence: TGTGCCAGCAGCTCCCTGTGGCGACACACTCAAGAGACCCAGTACTTC.